This T cell receptor (beta chain) was identified in a study of OX40 agonist ivuxolimab in advanced cancers. Study details: The dose-escalation group included hepatocellular carcinoma, melanoma, renal cell carcinoma and head and neck cancer.

Autoimmune disease history or systemic immunosuppression was exclusionary. TCRdb's table, derived via immunoSEQ multiplex PCR, lists solely in-frame clones and lacks some. The sample shows fewer than 60,000 clones, nearly 80% of them seen only once. CDR1 SGHRS and CDR2 YFSETQ come from the germline V gene. This CDR3 contains 15 residues. V shed 0 bases and J shed 1 base, with 8 bases lying between them. V is TRBV5-1 and J is TRBJ1-3; tentatively, D is TRBD1 (5 bases). The sequence was obtained from an adult with an advanced solid tumor such as melanoma, head and neck, liver or kidney cancer. The sequencing here drew on CD4+ or CD8+ T cells sorted from blood, taken in a trial of the OX40 agonist ivuxolimab. Written as DNA, the CDR3 is TGCGCCAGCAGCTTGGTCGCAGGGTCTGGAAACACCATATATTTT. Translating it yields CASSLVAGSGNTIYF.